This T cell receptor (beta chain) was sequenced during a study of T cell repertoires in cytomegalovirus infection. Across the whole study: Public TCR beta signatures were indicative of both CMV infection and a matching HLA type. Notes on the study in general: People with CMV and the relevant HLA were identified by cumulative public TCR beta family frequency. The ex vivo response was dominated by HLA-C-restricted CMV-specific TCR beta clonotypes.

This clonotype was detected only a few times. Its target is unknown. TCRdb re-called the reads through MiXCR, storing one row per CDR3 protein. Of more than 400,000 distinct CDR3 sequences listed, 26% are singletons. CDR1 and CDR2 (germline): SGHNT, YYREEE (reference sequence). Trimming shortened V by 4 bases and J by 3 bases, and 16 bases separated the two germline ends. The CDR3 has 16 residues. This TCR derives from a human donor in good health (CMV status not recorded). Some clones in this sample may be carry-over from other donors' samples. Sequencing was done on a sample of PBMCs. The rearrangement links TRBV5-4 to TRBJ1-4, with a tentative D call TRBD1 (5 bases). The CDR3 protein is CASSRGPLGANEKLFF. The CDR3 DNA reads TGTGCCAGCAGCAGGGGACCCCTTGGGGCTAATGAAAAACTGTTTTTT.